This TCR beta chain is from a study of vaccination and CD4 T cells after COVID-19. Study-level findings and limits: There was no significant change from roughly 21 to 40 median reactive clonotypes.

The germline V gene encodes CDR1 SGHTA and CDR2 FQGTGA. This CDR3 region has 16 residues. The ends lost 2 bases at V and 8 bases at J; junction bases unmatched: 8. Regarding this clonotype: Its antigen remains unidentified.

As to time point: late sampling 161 to 241 days after vaccination in a few convalescent patients. Documented treatment: approximately 11-day PBMC culture with coronavirus spike peptide pools or control peptides (ViraFEST assay). The ViraFEST method relied on peptide pools to expand antigen-specific T cells, followed by TCR sequencing. Sequenced with the Oncomine TCR Beta short-read assay was DNA taken from cultured CD4+ T cells. The authors extracted genomic DNA from cultured CD4+ T cells. Each CDR3 protein gets one entry after TCRdb re-called the PCR reads with MiXCR. There are approximately 24,000 distinct CDR3 sequences in the sample; 28% occur only once, and roughly 7.2% lies in the top ten.

The TCR comes from a human donor who had recovered from COVID-19. This rearrangement joins TRBV7-3 to TRBJ2-1; 11 bases are shared with TRBD2. The specimen was CD4+ T cells from blood, cultured in vitro, collected about 7 months after SARS-CoV-2 vaccination. CDR3 amino acids: CASSLDRQTSGDEQFF. The DNA of the CDR3 is TGTGCCAGCAGCTTAGATCGGCAGACTAGCGGGGATGAGCAGTTCTTC. The whole variable domain, remainder taken from reference TRBV7-3 and TRBJ2-1, is GAGVSQTPSNKVTEKGKYVELRCDPISGHTALYWYRQSLGQGPEFLIYFQGTGAADDSGLPNDRFFAVRPEGSVSTLKIQRTERGDSAVYLCASSLDRQTSGDEQFFGPGTRLTVL.